This T cell receptor beta chain was recovered during a study of response to subunit inactivated influenza vaccine. General study points: Authors suggested few new T cells are recruited by each seasonal influenza vaccination.

With regard to this clonotype: The antigen is unknown.

From the RT-PCR reads, TCRdb called clonotypes with MiXCR, one entry per CDR3 protein. This repertoire shows 530,000 or so distinct CDR3 sequences, around 25% found once; its top ten account for about 1.9%. Trimming cost V 3 bases and J 5 bases, with 18 bases left between them. The CDR3 loop spans 15 amino acids. Germline V CDR1 and CDR2: DFQATT, SNEGSKA (reference sequence). Material: CD4+ T cells sorted from PBMCs, obtained 5 days after vaccination. The clonotype originates from a man aged 50-60 years who received an inactivated influenza vaccine. This chain joins TRBV20-1 and TRBJ2-3; D uncertain. CDR3 residues: CSASFAPSQEDTQYF. The DNA of the CDR3 is TGCAGTGCTAGTTTCGCGCCCTCCCAGGAAGATACGCAGTATTTT.